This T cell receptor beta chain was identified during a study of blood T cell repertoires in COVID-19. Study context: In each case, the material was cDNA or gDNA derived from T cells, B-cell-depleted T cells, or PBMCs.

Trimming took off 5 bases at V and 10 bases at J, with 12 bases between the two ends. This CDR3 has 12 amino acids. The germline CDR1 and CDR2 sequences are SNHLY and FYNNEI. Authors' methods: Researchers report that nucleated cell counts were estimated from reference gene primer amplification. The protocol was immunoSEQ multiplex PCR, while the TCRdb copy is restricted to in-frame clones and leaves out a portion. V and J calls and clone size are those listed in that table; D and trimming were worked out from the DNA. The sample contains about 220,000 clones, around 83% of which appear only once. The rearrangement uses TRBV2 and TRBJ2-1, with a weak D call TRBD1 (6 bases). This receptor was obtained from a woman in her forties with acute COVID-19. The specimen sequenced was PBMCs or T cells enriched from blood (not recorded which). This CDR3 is CASSQQGREQFF. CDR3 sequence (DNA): TGTGCCAGCAGTCAACAGGGTAGGGAGCAGTTCTTC.